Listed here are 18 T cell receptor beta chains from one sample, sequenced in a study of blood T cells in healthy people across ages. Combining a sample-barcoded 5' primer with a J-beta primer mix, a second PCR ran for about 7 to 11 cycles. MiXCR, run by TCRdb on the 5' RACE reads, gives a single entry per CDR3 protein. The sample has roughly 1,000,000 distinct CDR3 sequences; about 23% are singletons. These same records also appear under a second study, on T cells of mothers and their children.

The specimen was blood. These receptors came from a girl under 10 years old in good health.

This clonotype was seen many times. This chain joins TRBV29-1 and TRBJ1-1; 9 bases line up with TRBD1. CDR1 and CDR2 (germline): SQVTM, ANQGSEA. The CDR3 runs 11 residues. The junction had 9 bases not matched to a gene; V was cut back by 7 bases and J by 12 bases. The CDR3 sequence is CSAKLDRGTFF. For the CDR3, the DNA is TGCAGCGCCAAATTGGACAGGGGAACTTTCTTT.

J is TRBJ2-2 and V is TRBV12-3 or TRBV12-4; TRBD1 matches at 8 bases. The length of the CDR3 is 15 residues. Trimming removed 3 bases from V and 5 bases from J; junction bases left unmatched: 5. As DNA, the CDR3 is TGTGCCAGCAGTTTGGGGCAGGGGGCAACCGGGGAGCTGTTTTTT. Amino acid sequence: CASSLGQGATGELFF.

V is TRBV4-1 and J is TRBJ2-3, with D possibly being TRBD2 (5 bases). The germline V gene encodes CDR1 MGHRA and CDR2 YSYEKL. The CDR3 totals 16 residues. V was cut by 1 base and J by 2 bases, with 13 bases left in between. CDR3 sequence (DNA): TGCGCCAGCAGCCAAGGTATCCTAGCTGTCACAGATACGCAGTATTTT. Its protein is CASSQGILAVTDTQYF.

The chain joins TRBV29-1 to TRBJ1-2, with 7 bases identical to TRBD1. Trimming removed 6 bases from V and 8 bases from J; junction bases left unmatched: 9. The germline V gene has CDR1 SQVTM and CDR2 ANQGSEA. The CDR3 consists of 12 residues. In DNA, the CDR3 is TGCAGCGTGGAGGGGGCGTCGCCCGGCTACACCTTC. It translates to CSVEGASPGYTF.

This CDR3 reads CASSVAGGKTQYF. The CDR3 region has the DNA TGTGCCAGCAGCGTGGCAGGGGGGAAGACCCAGTACTTC. The V and J genes are TRBV9 and TRBJ2-5; maybe TRBD1 (7 bases). CDR3 length equals 13 residues. Germline V lookup: CDR1 SGDLS, CDR2 YYNGEE. Deletions cut 2 bases from V and 6 bases from J, with 11 bases between.

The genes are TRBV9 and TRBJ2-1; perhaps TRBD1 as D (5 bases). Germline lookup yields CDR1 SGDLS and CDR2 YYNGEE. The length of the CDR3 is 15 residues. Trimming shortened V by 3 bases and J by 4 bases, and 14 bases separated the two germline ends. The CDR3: CASSARAGAYNEQFF. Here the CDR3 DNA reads TGTGCCAGCAGCGCCAGGGCTGGAGCGTACAATGAGCAGTTCTTC.

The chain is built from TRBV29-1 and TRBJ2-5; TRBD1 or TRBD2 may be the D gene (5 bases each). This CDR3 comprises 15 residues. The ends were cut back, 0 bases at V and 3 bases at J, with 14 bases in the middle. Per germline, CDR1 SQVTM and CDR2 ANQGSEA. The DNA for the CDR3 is TGCAGCGTTGAAGATGGTCTGGGACCTAAAGAGACCCAGTACTTC. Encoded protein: CSVEDGLGPKETQYF.

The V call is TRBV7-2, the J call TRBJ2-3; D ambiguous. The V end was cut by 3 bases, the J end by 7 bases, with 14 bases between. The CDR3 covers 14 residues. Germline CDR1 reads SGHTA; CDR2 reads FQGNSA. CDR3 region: CASSLQVGSYTQYF. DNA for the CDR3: TGTGCCAGCAGCTTGCAAGTGGGGTCTTATACGCAGTATTTT.

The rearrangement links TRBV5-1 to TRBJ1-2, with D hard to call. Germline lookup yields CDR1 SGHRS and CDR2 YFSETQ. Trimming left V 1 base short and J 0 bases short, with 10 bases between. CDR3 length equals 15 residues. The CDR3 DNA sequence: TGCGCCAGCAGCTTGCTGGACGGAGCTAACTATGGCTACACCTTC. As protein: CASSLLDGANYGYTF.

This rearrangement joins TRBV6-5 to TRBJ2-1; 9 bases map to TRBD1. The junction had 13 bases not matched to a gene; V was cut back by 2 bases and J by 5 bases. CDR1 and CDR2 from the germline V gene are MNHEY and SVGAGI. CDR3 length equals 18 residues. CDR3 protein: CASSYTYHRDRENNEQFF. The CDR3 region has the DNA TGTGCCAGCAGTTACACTTATCACCGGGACAGGGAAAACAATGAGCAGTTCTTC.

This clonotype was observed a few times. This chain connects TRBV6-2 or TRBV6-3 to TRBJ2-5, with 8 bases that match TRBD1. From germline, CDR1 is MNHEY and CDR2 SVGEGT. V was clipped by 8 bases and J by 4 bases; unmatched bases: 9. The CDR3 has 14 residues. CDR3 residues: CASDLQDRVETQYF. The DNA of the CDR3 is TGTGCCAGCGACCTACAGGACAGGGTAGAGACCCAGTACTTC.

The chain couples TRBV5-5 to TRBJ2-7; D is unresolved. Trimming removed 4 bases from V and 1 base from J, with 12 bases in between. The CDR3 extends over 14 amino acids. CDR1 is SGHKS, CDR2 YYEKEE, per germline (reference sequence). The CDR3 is CASSVGWQSYEQYF. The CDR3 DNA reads TGTGCCAGCAGCGTGGGGTGGCAGTCCTACGAGCAGTACTTC. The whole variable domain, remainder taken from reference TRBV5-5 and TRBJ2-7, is DAGVTQSPTHLIKTRGQQVTLRCSPISGHKSVSWYQQVLGQGPQFIFQYYEKEERGRGNFPDRFSARQFPNYSSELNVNALLLGDSALYLCASSVGWQSYEQYFGPGTRLTVT.

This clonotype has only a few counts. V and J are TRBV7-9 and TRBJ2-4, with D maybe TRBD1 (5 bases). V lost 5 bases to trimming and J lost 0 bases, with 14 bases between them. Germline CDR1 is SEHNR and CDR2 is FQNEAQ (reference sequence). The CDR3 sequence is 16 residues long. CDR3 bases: TGTGCCAGCAGCCCCTGGGGCCTTCCAGCCAAAAACATTCAGTACTTC. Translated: CASSPWGLPAKNIQYF.

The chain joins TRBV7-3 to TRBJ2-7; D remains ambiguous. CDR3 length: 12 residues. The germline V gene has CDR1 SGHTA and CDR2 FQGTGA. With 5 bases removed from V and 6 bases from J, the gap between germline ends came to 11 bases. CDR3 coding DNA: TGTGCCAGCAGCAATCCGTCGGGCGAGCAGTACTTC. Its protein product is CASSNPSGEQYF.

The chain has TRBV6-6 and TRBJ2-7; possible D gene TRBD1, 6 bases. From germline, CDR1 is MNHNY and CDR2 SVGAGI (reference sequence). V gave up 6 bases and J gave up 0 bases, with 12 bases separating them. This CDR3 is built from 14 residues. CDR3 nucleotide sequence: TGTGCCAGCAGGGGGGCTAGGGCCTCCTACGAGCAGTACTTC. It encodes CASRGARASYEQYF.

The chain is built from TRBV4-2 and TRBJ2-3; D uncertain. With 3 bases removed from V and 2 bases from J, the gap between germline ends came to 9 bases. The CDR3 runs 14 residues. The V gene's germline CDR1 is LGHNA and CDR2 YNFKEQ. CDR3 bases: TGTGCCAGCAGCCAGCCTGGGGTCACAGATACGCAGTATTTT. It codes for CASSQPGVTDTQYF.

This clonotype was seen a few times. The CDR3 nucleotides are TGTGCCAGCAGTGAAGCGCTCGGGATCTCCTACGAGCAGTACTTC. It translates to CASSEALGISYEQYF. The rearrangement joins TRBV2 to TRBJ2-7, with D perhaps matching TRBD2 (5 bases). The CDR3 is 15 residues long. Per the germline V gene, CDR1 is SNHLY and CDR2 is FYNNEI. Trimming shortened V by 0 bases and J by 0 bases, and 9 bases separated the two germline ends.

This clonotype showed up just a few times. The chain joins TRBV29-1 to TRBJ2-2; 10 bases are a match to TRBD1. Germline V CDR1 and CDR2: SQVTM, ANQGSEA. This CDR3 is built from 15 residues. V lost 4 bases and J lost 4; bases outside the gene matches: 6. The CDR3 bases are TGCAGCGTTGGAGACTGGACAGGGGGCACCGGGGAGCTGTTTTTT. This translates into CSVGDWTGGTGELFF.